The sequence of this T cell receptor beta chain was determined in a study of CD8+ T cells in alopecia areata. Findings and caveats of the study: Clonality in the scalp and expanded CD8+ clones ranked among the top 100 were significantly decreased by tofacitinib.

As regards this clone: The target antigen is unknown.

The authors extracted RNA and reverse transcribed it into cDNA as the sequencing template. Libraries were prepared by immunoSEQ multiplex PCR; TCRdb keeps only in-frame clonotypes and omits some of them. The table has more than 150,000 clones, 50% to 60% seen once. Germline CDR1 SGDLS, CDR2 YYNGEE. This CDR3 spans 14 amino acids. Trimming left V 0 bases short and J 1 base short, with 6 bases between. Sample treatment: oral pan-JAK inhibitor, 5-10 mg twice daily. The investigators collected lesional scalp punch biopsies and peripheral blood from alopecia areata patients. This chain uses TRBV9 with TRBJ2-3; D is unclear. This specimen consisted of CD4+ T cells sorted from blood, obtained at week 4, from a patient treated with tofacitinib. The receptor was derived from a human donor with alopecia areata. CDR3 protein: CASSVAQGTDTQYF. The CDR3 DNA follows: TGTGCCAGCAGCGTAGCGCAGGGCACAGATACGCAGTATTTT.